Shown below are 20 T cell receptor beta chains from a single sample sequenced in a study of beta chain features in type 1 diabetes (dated by TCRdb to 2016 to 2019). Results and caveats for the whole study, not just this receptor: In all four CD4+ subsets, TCRB CDR3 length was moderately but significantly shorter in type 1 diabetes patients.

The method behind the library was the immunoSEQ multiplex PCR assay. The entire isolated RNA was reverse transcribed using the High Capacity cDNA Reverse Transcription Kit, and thus expressed TCRB transcripts were sequenced. Drawn from immuneACCESS, this table holds only the in-frame rearrangements with V and J called that TCRdb kept. Clones are partly lost; checked studies trace under half to an unresolved V gene and leave the rest unexplained. The sample contains 160,000 or so clones, roughly 63% of them found a single time. The ten largest clonotypes hold roughly 0.092% of the sample. For these TCRs, the target antigens are not known. The source material was naive CD4+ T cells from blood. According to the study, the label for this sample's cell subset or site signals: true naive CD4+ T cells. The source of these receptors is a man in his thirties or forties with type 1 diabetes.

Of note for this clone: At one boundary the junction diverges from the germline segment, which might be a read error. The chain has TRBV7-7 and TRBJ2-6; D is perhaps TRBD1 or TRBD2 (5 bases each). The CDR3 loop spans 17 amino acids. Germline V lookup: CDR1 SSHAT, CDR2 FNYEAQ (reference sequence). This CDR3 reads CASSLEGTASGANVLTF. The CDR3 coding sequence is TGTGCTAGCAGCTTAGAGGGGACCGCCTCTGGGGCCAACGTCCTGACTTTC.

The rearrangement uses TRBV23-1 and TRBJ2-4; TRBD1 is a possible D gene (6 bases). TRBV23-1 qualifies as an ORF whose function is uncertain. V was cut by 1 base and J by 2 bases, with 12 bases left in between. This CDR3 is 16 amino acids long. CDR3 sequence: CASSQWGRGTKNIQYF. The CDR3 DNA reads TGCGCCAGCAGTCAATGGGGGCGCGGAACCAAAAACATTCAGTACTTC.

The chain employs TRBV29-1 and TRBJ2-1; 12 bases are a match to TRBD1. From germline, CDR1 is SQVTM and CDR2 ANQGSEA. CDR3 length: 14 residues. J lost 9 bases, V lost 3 bases, and 6 bases had no gene match. The DNA for the CDR3 is TGCAGCGTTGAGGAGGGACAGGGGGCTTTTGAGCAGTTCTTC. Protein product: CSVEEGQGAFEQFF.

The V and J genes are TRBV5-1 and TRBJ2-7; D may be TRBD1 or TRBD2 (6 bases each). Between the trimmed V and J ends, which lost 2 bases and 6 bases, there was a span of 15 bases. The CDR3 covers 14 residues. Germline lookup yields CDR1 SGHRS and CDR2 YFSETQ. This CDR3 reads CASSLTGRTPEQYF. The DNA of the CDR3 is TGCGCCAGCAGCTTAACAGGGAGGACCCCCGAGCAGTACTTC.

This clone was observed a handful of times. This chain uses TRBV18 with TRBJ2-5, with D tentatively TRBD2 (5 bases). The CDR3 has 14 residues. Germline loops: CDR1 KGHSH, CDR2 LQKENI. Trimming left V 0 bases short and J 4 bases short, with 9 bases between. DNA for the CDR3: TGTGCCAGCTCACCACCGACGGGGTCAGAGACCCAGTACTTC. Translation gives CASSPPTGSETQYF.

This chain links TRBV29-1 with TRBJ2-5, with a weak D call TRBD2 (5 bases). Between the trimmed V and J ends, which lost 2 bases and 4 bases, there was a span of 20 bases. The CDR3 loop spans 16 amino acids. Looked up from germline, CDR1 is SQVTM and CDR2 is ANQGSEA. The DNA for the CDR3 is TGCAGCGTTGAACCGCTTAGTTTGGGGAGTCGAGAGACCCAGTACTTC. It yields the protein CSVEPLSLGSRETQYF.

This chain connects TRBV10-3 to TRBJ2-4, with 9 bases aligning to TRBD1. CDR1 is ENHRY, CDR2 SYGVKD, per germline. With 5 bases clipped from V and 8 bases from J, the junction kept 10 bases outside the gene matches. The CDR3 totals 15 residues. Here the CDR3 DNA reads TGTGCCATCAGTACCGGGACAGGGAATAGAGACATTCAGTACTTC. Its translation: CAISTGTGNRDIQYF.

This CDR3 is CASTYRGGETQYF. DNA of the CDR3: TGTGCCAGCACCTACAGGGGCGGCGAGACCCAGTACTTC. V usage is TRBV6-6 and J usage is TRBJ2-5, with 7 bases lining up with TRBD1. V lost 7 bases, J lost 5 bases, and 7 bases stayed unmatched. CDR1 is MNHNY and CDR2 is SVGAGI in the germline V gene (reference sequence). CDR3 length: 13 amino acids.

The rearrangement links TRBV27 to TRBJ2-3, with 8 bases aligning to TRBD1. V trimming: 6 bases; J trimming: 2 bases; junction bases outside the gene matches: 1. The CDR3 spans 13 residues. Germline CDR1 and CDR2: MNHEY and SMNVEV (reference sequence). The CDR3, as DNA: TGTGCCAGCAGGGACAGGGACACAGATACGCAGTATTTT. Translation: CASRDRDTDTQYF.

The rearrangement uses TRBV30 and TRBJ2-1, with 7 bases aligning to TRBD2. Germline lookup yields CDR1 GTSNPN and CDR2 SVGIG (reference sequence). V was clipped by 1 base and J by 0 bases; unmatched bases: 3. The length of the CDR3 is 15 residues. CDR3 amino acids: CAWSGREDSYNEQFF. In DNA, the CDR3 is TGTGCCTGGAGTGGACGGGAGGACTCCTACAATGAGCAGTTCTTC.

The chain uses TRBV7-8 and TRBJ2-1; 7 bases are shared with TRBD2. The CDR3 is 15 amino acids. CDR1 and CDR2 (germline): SGHVS, FQNEAQ. The ends lost 3 bases at V and 9 bases at J; junction bases unmatched: 11. CDR3: CASSLSSRGVPEQFF. CDR3 bases: TGTGCCAGCAGCTTGTCCTCTCGGGGGGTCCCTGAGCAGTTCTTC.

CDR3 nucleotides: TGCAGCGTTGGAGGGTTCAGCGAGACCCAGTACTTC. Its protein is CSVGGFSETQYF. V gene TRBV29-1 combines with J gene TRBJ2-5; possible D gene TRBD2, 5 bases. Per the germline V gene, CDR1 is SQVTM and CDR2 is ANQGSEA. CDR3 length: 12 residues. The V gene lost 4 bases and the J gene lost 5 bases, with 11 bases spanning the gap.

The gene calls are TRBV28 and TRBJ2-7, with D unresolved. The CDR3 loop spans 12 amino acids. Germline CDR1 MDHEN, CDR2 SYDVKM. V was pared by 6 bases and J by 6 bases, with 12 bases between. CDR3 residues: CASRIPKGEQYF. The CDR3, as DNA: TGTGCCAGCAGGATACCTAAGGGCGAGCAGTACTTC.

The chain's CDR3 is CASSPQGQASSGANVLTF. CDR3 bases: TGTGCCAGCTCACCACAGGGACAGGCGAGCTCTGGGGCCAACGTCCTGACTTTC. This chain joins TRBV18 and TRBJ2-6; TRBD1 matches at 8 bases. The CDR3 covers 18 residues. In germline, CDR1 is KGHSH, CDR2 LQKENI. J was trimmed by 0 bases and V by 1 base; bases with no gene match: 5.

The CDR3: CAWSADRGQTQYF. CDR3 nucleotides: TGTGCCTGGAGTGCCGACAGGGGGCAAACGCAGTATTTT. The V gene is TRBV30, the J gene TRBJ2-3; 10 bases align to TRBD1. The CDR3 extends over 13 amino acids. V trimming: 1 base; J trimming: 9 bases; junction bases outside the gene matches: 4. Germline CDR1 reads GTSNPN; CDR2 reads SVGIG (reference sequence).

A single count supports this clone. The CDR3 bases are TGCAGCGTTAATACAGGGGCTAATCAGCCCCAGCATTTT. Translated, it gives CSVNTGANQPQHF. The V and J genes are TRBV29-1 and TRBJ1-5; 7 bases match TRBD1. The V and J ends lost 5 bases and 4 bases, in that order; junction bases with no gene match: 5. The CDR3 consists of 13 residues. Germline V gene data show CDR1 as SQVTM and CDR2 as ANQGSEA.

The sample holds a few counts of this clone. The CDR3 sequence: CASSAVYEQFF. The CDR3 coding sequence is TGTGCCAGCAGCGCTGTCTATGAGCAGTTCTTC. The J gene is TRBJ2-1, the V gene TRBV11-2; D remains ambiguous. This CDR3 has 11 amino acids. V was pared by 5 bases and J by 8 bases, with 7 bases between. CDR1 and CDR2 (germline): SGHAT, FQNNGV.

A single count supports this clone. The chain combines TRBV11-2 with TRBJ2-3; D not certain. Trimming removed 5 bases at V and 15 bases at J, with 21 bases between. The CDR3 extends over 13 amino acids. Per germline, CDR1 SGHAT and CDR2 FQNNGV. The chain's CDR3 is CASSLVQERVQYF. DNA of the CDR3: TGTGCCAGCAGCCTCGTCCAGGAACGCGTTCAATATTTT.

This clone has only a few counts. This sequence joins TRBV28 and TRBJ2-1, with unresolved D. From germline, CDR1 is MDHEN and CDR2 SYDVKM. There are 13 residues in the CDR3. V gave up 3 bases and J gave up 7 bases, with 10 bases separating them. The CDR3 bases are TGTGCCAGCAGTTTCAGTTCGTCGAATGAGCAGTTCTTC. Protein: CASSFSSSNEQFF.

The chain carries TRBV18 and TRBJ2-7; D is unclear. The V gene lost 5 bases and the J gene lost 1 base, with 9 bases spanning the gap. Germline V gives CDR1 KGHSH, CDR2 LQKENI. The CDR3 covers 13 residues. CDR3 protein: CASSVTASYEQYF. DNA for the CDR3: TGTGCCAGCTCAGTAACAGCTTCCTACGAGCAGTACTTC.